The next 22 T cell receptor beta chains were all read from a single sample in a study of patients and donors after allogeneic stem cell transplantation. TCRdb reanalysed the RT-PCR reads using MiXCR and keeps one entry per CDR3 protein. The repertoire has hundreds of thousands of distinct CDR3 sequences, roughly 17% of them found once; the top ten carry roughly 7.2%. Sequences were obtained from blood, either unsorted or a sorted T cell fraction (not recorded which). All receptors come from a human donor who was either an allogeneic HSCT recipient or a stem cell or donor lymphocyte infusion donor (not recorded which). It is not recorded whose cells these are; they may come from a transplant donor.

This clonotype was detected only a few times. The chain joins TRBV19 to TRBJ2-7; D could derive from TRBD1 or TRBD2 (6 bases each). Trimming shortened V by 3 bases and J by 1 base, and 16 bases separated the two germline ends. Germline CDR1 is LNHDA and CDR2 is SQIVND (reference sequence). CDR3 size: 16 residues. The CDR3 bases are TGTGCCAGTAGTATCGGAGGGACATTCAGGTCCTACGAGCAGTACTTC. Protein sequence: CASSIGGTFRSYEQYF.

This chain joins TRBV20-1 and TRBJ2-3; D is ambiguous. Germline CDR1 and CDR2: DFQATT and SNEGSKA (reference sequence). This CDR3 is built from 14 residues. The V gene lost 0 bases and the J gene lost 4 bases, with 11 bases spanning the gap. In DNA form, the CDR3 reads TGCAGTGCTAGAGAAGGTAGCAGCTCAGATACGCAGTATTTT. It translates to CSAREGSSSDTQYF.

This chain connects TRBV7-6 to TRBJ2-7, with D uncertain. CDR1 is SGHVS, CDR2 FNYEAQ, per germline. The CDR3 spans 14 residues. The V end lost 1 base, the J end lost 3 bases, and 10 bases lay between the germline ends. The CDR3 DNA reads TGTGCCAGCAGCTTAGAAGTGGGTTACTACGAGCAGTACTTC. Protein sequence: CASSLEVGYYEQYF. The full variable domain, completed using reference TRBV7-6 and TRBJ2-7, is GAGVSQSPRYKVTKRGQDVALRCDPISGHVSLYWYRQALGQGPEFLTYFNYEAQQDKSGLPNDRFSAERPEGSISTLTIQRTEQRDSAMYRCASSLEVGYYEQYFGPGTRLTVT.

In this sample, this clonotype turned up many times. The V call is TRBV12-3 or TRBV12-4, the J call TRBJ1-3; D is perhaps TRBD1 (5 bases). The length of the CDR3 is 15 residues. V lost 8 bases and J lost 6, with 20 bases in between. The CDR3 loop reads CASGMGDGVQNTIYF. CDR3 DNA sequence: TGTGCCAGCGGGATGGGGGACGGGGTTCAAAACACCATATATTTT.

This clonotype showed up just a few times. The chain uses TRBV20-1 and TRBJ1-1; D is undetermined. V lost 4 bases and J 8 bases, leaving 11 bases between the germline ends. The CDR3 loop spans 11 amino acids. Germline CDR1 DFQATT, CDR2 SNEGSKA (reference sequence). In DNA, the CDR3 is TGCAGTGCTATACGACGGCGGGAAGCTTTCTTT. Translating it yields CSAIRRREAFF.

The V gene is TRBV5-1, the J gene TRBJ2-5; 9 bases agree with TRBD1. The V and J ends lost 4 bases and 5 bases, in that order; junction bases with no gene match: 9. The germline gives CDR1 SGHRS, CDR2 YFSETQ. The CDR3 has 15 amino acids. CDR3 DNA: TGCGCCAGCAGCCTCGGGACAGGGATATTGGAGACCCAGTACTTC. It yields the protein CASSLGTGILETQYF. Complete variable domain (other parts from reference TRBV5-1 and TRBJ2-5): KAGVTQTPRYLIKTRGQQVTLSCSPISGHRSVSWYQQTPGQGLQFLFEYFSETQRNKGNFPGRFSGRQFSNSRSEMNVSTLELGDSALYLCASSLGTGILETQYFGPGTRLLVL.

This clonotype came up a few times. DNA of the CDR3: TGTGCCAGCAGCTCCACAGACCATCCGGGCAGGGGGAAGGAGACCCAGTACTTC. It yields the protein CASSSTDHPGRGKETQYF. The chain uses TRBV9 and TRBJ2-5, with TRBD1 matching over 7 bases. Germline V gene lookup returns CDR1 SGDLS and CDR2 YYNGEE. The trim removed 4 bases at V and 5 bases at J, leaving 20 bases unmatched. CDR3 length equals 18 residues. The complete variable domain, with remaining parts taken from reference TRBV9 and TRBJ2-5, reads DSGVTQTPKHLITATGQRVTLRCSPRSGDLSVYWYQQSLDQGLQFLIQYYNGEERAKGNILERFSAQQFPDLHSELNLSSLELGDSALYFCASSSTDHPGRGKETQYFGPGTRLLVL.

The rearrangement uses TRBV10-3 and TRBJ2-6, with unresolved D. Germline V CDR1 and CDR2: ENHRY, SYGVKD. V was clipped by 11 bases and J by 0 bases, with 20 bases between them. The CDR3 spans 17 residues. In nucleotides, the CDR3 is TGTGCCTCAAACCCGGCAGGAGTTATCTCTGGGGCCAACGTCCTGACTTTC. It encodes CASNPAGVISGANVLTF.

The CDR3 bases are TGTGCCAGCAGTTACTCGTGGCTAGCGGCCTCCTACGAGCAGTACTTC. Residues: CASSYSWLAASYEQYF. This chain joins TRBV6-2 or TRBV6-3 and TRBJ2-7, with TRBD2 matching over 7 bases. The J segment lost 0 bases and the V segment lost 0 bases, leaving 5 bases of the junction unmatched. The CDR3 totals 16 residues. In germline, CDR1 is MNHEY, CDR2 SVGEGT.

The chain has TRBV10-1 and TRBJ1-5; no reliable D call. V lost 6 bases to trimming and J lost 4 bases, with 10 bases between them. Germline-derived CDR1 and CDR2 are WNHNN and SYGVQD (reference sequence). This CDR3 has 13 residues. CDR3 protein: CASRTGKNQPQHF. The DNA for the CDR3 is TGCGCCAGCAGAACCGGGAAGAATCAGCCCCAGCATTTT.

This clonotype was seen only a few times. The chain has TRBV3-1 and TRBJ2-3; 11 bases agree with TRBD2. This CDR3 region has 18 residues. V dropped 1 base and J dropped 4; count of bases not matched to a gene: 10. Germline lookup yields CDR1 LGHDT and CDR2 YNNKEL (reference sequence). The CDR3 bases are TGTGCCAGCAGCCAAGCCCTAGCGGGGGGCTTTTTCTCAGATACGCAGTATTTT. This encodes CASSQALAGGFFSDTQYF.

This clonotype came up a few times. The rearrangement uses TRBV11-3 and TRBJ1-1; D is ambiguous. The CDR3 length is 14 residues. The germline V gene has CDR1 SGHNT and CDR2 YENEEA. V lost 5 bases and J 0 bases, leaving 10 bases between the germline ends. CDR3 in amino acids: CASSPSRMNTEAFF. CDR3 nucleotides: TGTGCCAGCAGCCCCTCCAGGATGAACACTGAAGCTTTCTTT. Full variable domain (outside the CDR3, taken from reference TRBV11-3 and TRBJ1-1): EAGVVQSPRYKIIEKKQPVAFWCNPISGHNTLYWYLQNLGQGPELLIRYENEEAVDDSQLPKDRFSAERLKGVDSTLKIQPAELGDSAVYLCASSPSRMNTEAFFGQGTRLTVV.

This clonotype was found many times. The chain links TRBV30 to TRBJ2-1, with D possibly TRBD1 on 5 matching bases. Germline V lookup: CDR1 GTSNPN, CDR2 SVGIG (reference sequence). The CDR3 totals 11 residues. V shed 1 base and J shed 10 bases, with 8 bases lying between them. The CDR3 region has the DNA TGTGCCTGGAGTGGACAGTGGGAGCAGTTCTTC. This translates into CAWSGQWEQFF.

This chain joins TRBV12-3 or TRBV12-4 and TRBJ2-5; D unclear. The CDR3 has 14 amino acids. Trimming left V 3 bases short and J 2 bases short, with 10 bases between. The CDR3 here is CASSLWEVQETQYF. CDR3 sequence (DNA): TGTGCCAGCAGTTTGTGGGAAGTACAAGAGACCCAGTACTTC.

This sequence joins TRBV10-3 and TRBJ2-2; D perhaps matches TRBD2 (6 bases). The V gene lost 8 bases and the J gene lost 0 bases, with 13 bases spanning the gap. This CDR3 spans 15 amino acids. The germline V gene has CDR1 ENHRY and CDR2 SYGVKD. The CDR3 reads CAIQEGSANTGELFF. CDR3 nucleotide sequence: TGTGCCATCCAGGAGGGGTCGGCGAACACCGGGGAGCTGTTTTTT.

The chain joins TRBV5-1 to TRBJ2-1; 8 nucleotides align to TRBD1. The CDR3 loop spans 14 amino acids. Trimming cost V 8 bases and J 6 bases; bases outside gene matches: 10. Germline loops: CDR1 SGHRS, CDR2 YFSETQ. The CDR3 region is CARPGQGDPNEQFF. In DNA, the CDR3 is TGCGCCAGGCCTGGACAGGGAGATCCCAATGAGCAGTTCTTC.

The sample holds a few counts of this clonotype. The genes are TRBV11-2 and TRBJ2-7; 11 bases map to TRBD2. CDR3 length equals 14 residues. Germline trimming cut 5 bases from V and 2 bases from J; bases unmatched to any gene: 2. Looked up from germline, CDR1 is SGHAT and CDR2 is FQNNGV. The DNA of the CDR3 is TGTGCCAGCAGCGGGACTAGCGGTCCCTACGAGCAGTACTTC. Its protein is CASSGTSGPYEQYF.

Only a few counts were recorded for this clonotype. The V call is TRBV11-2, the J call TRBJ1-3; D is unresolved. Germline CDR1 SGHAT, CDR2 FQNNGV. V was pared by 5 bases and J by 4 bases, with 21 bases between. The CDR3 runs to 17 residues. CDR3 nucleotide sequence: TGTGCCAGCAGCAATGAAAACCCGATCCGGTGGGGAAACACCATATATTTT. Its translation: CASSNENPIRWGNTIYF.

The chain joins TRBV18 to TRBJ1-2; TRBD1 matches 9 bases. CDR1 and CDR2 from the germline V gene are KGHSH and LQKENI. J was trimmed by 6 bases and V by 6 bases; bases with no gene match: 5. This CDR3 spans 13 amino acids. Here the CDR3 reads CASSRTGENGYTF. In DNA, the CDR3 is TGTGCCAGCTCGCGGACAGGGGAGAATGGCTACACCTTC. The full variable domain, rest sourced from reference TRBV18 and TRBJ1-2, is NAGVMQNPRHLVRRRGQEARLRCSPMKGHSHVYWYRQLPEEGLKFMVYLQKENIIDESGMPKERFSAEFPKEGPSILRIQQVVRGDSAAYFCASSRTGENGYTFGSGTRLTVV.

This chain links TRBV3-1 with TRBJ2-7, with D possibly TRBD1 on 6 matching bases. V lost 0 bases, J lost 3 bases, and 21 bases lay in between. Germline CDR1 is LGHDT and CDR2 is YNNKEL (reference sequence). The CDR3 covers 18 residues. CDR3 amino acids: CASSQDVFSPRGRYEQYF. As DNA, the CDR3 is TGTGCCAGCAGCCAAGATGTCTTTTCCCCCAGGGGACGCTACGAGCAGTACTTC.

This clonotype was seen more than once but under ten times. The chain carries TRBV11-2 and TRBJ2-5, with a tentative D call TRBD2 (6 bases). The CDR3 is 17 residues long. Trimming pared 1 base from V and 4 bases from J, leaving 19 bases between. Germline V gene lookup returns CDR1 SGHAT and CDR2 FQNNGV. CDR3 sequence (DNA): TGTGCCAGCAGCTTAGTCCCGACTTTGCGGGATCTAGAGACCCAGTACTTC. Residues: CASSLVPTLRDLETQYF.

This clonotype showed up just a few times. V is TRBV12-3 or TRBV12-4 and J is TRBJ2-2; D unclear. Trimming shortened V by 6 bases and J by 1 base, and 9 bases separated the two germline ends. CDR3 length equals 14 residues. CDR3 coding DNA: TGTGCCAGCAGAATGACTCTGAACACCGGGGAGCTGTTTTTT. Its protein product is CASRMTLNTGELFF.